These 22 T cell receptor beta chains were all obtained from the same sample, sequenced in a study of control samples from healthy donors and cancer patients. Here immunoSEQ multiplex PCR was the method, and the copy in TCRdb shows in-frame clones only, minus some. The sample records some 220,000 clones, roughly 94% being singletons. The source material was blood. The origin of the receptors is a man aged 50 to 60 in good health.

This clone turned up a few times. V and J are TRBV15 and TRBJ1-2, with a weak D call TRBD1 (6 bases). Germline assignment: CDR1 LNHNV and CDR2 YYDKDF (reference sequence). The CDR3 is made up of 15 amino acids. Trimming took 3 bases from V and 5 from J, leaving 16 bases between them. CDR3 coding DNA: TGTGCCACCAGCAGTCCAGGGGCCGGGAGTTATGGCTACACCTTC. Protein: CATSSPGAGSYGYTF.

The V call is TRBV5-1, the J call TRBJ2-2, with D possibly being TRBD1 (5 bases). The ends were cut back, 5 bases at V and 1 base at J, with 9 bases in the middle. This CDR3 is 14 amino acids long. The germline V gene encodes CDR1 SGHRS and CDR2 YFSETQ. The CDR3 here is CASRPTVNTGELFF. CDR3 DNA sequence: TGCGCCAGCAGACCGACAGTGAACACCGGGGAGCTGTTTTTT.

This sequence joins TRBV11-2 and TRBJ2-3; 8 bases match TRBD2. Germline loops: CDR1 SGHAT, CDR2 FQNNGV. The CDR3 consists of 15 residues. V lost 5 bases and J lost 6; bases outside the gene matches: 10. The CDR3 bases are TGTGCCAGCAGCCTCAGACTAGCGCCGACGGATACGCAGTATTTT. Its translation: CASSLRLAPTDTQYF.

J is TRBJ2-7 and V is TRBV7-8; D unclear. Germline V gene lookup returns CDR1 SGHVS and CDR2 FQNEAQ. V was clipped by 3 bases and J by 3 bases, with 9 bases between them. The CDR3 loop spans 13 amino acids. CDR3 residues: CASSFGPDYEQYF. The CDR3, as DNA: TGTGCCAGCAGCTTTGGGCCGGACTACGAGCAGTACTTC.

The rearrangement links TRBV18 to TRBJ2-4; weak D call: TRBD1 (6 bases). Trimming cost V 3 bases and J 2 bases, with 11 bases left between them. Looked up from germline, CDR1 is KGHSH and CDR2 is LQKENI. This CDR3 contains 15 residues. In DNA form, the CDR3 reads TGTGCCAGCTCACCGTTGACAGGAACCAAAAACATTCAGTACTTC. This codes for CASSPLTGTKNIQYF.

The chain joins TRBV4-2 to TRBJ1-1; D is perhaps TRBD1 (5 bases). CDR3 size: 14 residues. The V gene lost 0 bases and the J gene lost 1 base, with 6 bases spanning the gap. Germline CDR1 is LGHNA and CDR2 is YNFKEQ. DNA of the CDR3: TGTGCCAGCAGCCAAGACGGGGCGAACACTGAAGCTTTCTTT. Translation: CASSQDGANTEAFF.

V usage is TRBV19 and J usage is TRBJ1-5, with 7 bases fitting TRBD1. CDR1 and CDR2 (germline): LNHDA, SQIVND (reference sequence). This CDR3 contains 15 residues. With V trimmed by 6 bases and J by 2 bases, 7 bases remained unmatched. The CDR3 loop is CASRTTGVGNQPQHF. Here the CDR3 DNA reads TGTGCCAGTAGGACCACAGGGGTGGGCAATCAGCCCCAGCATTTT.

CDR3: CASSPIQTNYGYTF. The CDR3 bases are TGTGCCAGCAGTCCAATTCAAACTAACTATGGCTACACCTTC. The chain uses TRBV6-5 and TRBJ1-2; unclear D gene. The CDR3 loop spans 14 amino acids. Germline-derived CDR1 and CDR2 are MNHEY and SVGAGI. V was trimmed by 5 bases and J by 0 bases, leaving 10 bases between them.

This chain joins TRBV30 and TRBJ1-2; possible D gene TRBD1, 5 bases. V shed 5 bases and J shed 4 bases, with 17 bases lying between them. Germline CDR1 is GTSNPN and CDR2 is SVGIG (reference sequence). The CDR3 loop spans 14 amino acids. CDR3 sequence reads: CAWGLGGITYGYTF. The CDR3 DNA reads TGTGCCTGGGGCCTGGGGGGGATCACCTATGGCTACACCTTC. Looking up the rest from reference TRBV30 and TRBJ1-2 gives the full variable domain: SQTIHQWPATLVQPVGSPLSLECTVEGTSNPNLYWYRQAAGRGLQLLFYSVGIGQISSEVPQNLSASRPQDRQFILSSKKLLLSDSGFYLCAWGLGGITYGYTFGSGTRLTVV.

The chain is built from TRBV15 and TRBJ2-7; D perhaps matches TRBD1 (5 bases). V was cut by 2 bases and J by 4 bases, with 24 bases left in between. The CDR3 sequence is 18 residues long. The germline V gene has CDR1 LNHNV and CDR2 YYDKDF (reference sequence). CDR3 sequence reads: CATSRQNKPVMDIYEQYV. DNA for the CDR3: TGTGCCACCAGCAGACAAAACAAGCCGGTAATGGACATTTACGAGCAGTACGTC.

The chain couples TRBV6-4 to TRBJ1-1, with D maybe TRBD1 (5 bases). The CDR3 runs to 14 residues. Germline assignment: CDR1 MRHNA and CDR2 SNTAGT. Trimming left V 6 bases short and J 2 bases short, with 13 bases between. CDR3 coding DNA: TGTGCCAGCAGCCGGGACTTTACTAACACTGAAGCTTTCTTT. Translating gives CASSRDFTNTEAFF.

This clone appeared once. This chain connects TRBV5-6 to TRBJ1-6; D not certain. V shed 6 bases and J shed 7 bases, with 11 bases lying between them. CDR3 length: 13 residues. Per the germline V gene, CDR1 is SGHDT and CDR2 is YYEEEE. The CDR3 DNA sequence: TGTGCCAGCATAGAAGGACCCAATTCACCCCTCCACTTT. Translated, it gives CASIEGPNSPLHF.

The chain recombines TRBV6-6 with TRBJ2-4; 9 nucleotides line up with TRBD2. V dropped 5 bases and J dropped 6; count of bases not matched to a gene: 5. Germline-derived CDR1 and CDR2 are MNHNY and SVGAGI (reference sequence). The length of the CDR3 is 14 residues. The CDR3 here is CASSVSGGGNIQYF. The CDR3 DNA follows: TGTGCCAGCAGTGTTAGCGGGGGAGGAAACATTCAGTACTTC.

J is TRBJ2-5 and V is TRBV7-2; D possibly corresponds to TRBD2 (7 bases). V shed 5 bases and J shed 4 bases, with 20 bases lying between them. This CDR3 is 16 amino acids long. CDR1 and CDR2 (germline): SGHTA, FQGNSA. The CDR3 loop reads CASSGGAGARGETQYF. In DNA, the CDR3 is TGTGCCAGCAGCGGCGGGGCGGGGGCCCGGGGAGAGACCCAGTACTTC.

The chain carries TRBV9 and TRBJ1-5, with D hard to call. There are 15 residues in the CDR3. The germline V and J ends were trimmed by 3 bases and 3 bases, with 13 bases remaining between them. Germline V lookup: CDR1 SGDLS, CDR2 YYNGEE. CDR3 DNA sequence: TGTGCCAGCAGCGATAGCCCTTTGAACAATCAGCCCCAGCATTTT. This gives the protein CASSDSPLNNQPQHF.

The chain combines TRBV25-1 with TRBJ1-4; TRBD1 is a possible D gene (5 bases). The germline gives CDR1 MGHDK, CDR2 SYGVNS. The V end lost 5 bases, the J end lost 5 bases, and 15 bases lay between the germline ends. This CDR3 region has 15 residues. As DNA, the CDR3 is TGTGCCAGCAGTTTTGCGGGGGGTGGGAATGAAAAACTGTTTTTT. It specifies CASSFAGGGNEKLFF.

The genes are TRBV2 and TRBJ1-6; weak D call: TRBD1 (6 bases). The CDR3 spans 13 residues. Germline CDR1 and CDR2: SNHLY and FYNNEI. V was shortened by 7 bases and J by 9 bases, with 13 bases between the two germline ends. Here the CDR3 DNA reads TGTGCCAGCAATCAGGGGTTGAGTTCACCCCTCCACTTT. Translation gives CASNQGLSSPLHF.

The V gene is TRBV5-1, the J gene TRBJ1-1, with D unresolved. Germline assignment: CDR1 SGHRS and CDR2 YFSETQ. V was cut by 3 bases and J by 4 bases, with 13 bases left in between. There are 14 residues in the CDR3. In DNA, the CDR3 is TGCGCCAGCAGCTCCCCCCAGGAGATCACTGAAGCTTTCTTT. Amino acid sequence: CASSSPQEITEAFF.

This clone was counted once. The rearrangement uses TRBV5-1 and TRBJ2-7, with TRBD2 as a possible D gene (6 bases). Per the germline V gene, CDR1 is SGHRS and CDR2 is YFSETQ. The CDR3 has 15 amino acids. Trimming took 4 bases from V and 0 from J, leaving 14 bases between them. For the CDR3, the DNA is TGCGCCAGCAGCCCGGGACTTCCAAGCTCCTACGAGCAGTACGTC. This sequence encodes CASSPGLPSSYEQYV.

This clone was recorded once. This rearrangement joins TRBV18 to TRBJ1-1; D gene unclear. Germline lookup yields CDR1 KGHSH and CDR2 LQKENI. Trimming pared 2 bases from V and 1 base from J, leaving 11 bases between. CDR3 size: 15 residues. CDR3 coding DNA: TGTGCCAGCTCACCAAACCCCTCGGGGAACACTGAAGCTTTCTTT. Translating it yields CASSPNPSGNTEAFF. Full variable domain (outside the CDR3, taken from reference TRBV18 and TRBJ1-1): NAGVMQNPRHLVRRRGQEARLRCSPMKGHSHVYWYRQLPEEGLKFMVYLQKENIIDESGMPKERFSAEFPKEGPSILRIQQVVRGDSAAYFCASSPNPSGNTEAFFGQGTRLTVV.

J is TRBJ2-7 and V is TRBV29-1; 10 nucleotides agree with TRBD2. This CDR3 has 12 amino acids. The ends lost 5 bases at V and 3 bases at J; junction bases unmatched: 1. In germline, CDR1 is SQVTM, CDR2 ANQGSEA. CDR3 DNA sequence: TGCAGCGTTTCTAGCGGGGGCTACGAGCAGTACTTC. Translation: CSVSSGGYEQYF.

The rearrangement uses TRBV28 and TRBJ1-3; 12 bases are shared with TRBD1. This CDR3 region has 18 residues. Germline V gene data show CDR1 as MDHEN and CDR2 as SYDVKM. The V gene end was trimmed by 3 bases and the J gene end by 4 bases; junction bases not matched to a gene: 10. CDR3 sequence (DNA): TGTGCCAGCAGTTTCCGGGACAGGGGGCGGACTTACGGAAACACCATATATTTT. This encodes CASSFRDRGRTYGNTIYF.